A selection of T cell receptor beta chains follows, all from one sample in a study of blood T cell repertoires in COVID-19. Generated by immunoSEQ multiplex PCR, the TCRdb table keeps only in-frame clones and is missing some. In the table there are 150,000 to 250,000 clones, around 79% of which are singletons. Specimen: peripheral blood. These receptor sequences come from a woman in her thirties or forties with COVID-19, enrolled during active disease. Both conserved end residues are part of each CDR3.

cdr3_aa: CASSGRQGNEQYF
j_call: TRBJ2-7
v_call: TRBV7-8

cdr3_aa: CAWSNGHDNEQFF
j_call: TRBJ2-1
v_call: TRBV30

cdr3_aa: CASSQGIGANYGYTF
j_call: TRBJ1-2
v_call: TRBV4-1

cdr3_aa: CASTWGTSERETQYF
j_call: TRBJ2-5
v_call: TRBV5-1

cdr3_aa: CASSDASGGNTDTQYF
j_call: TRBJ2-3
v_call: TRBV5-1

cdr3_aa: CASSEGGPGELTEAFF
j_call: TRBJ1-1
v_call: TRBV3-1/TRBV3-2

cdr3_aa: CASSQGTDTQYF
j_call: TRBJ2-3
v_call: TRBV10-1

cdr3_aa: CASRGDLYGYTF
j_call: TRBJ1-2
v_call: TRBV27

cdr3_aa: CASSRDSMNTEAFF
j_call: TRBJ1-1
v_call: TRBV7-3

cdr3_aa: CASSLRRHSYEQYF
j_call: TRBJ2-7
v_call: TRBV5-4

cdr3_aa: CASSPPNPLGNEQFF
j_call: TRBJ2-1
v_call: TRBV27

cdr3_aa: CASSLWGDRGANYGYTF
j_call: TRBJ1-2
v_call: TRBV5-5

cdr3_aa: CAWAQTGFTEAFF
j_call: TRBJ1-1
v_call: TRBV30

cdr3_aa: CASSRKSSPLLADTQYF
j_call: TRBJ2-3
v_call: TRBV6-6

cdr3_aa: CASKVGPVPPDTQYF
j_call: TRBJ2-3
v_call: TRBV2

cdr3_aa: CASSQELNGNTIYF
j_call: TRBJ1-3
v_call: TRBV14

cdr3_aa: CASSQDVSFSGNTIYF
j_call: TRBJ1-3
v_call: TRBV4-1

cdr3_aa: CASSGTSGSYEQYF
j_call: TRBJ2-7
v_call: TRBV5-4

cdr3_aa: CATSDPNRGLDGYTF
j_call: TRBJ1-2
v_call: TRBV24-1

cdr3_aa: CASSYGPASPSYEQYF
j_call: TRBJ2-7
v_call: TRBV6-2/TRBV6-3

cdr3_aa: CASSRTGTGGSDEQYF
j_call: TRBJ2-7
v_call: TRBV5-1

cdr3_aa: CASSLGQGRIF
j_call: TRBJ1-1
v_call: TRBV3-1/TRBV3-2

cdr3_aa: CASTTGGGQIYGYTF
j_call: TRBJ1-2
v_call: TRBV27

cdr3_aa: CASSRVPQGSGANVLTF
j_call: TRBJ2-6
v_call: TRBV7-6

cdr3_aa: CASSWSWGGRTEAFF
j_call: TRBJ1-1
v_call: TRBV11-1

cdr3_aa: CASSPKRGPGYEQYF
j_call: TRBJ2-7
v_call: TRBV2

cdr3_aa: CASRKDRLTNEKLFF
j_call: TRBJ1-4
v_call: TRBV4-3

cdr3_aa: CASSKELRGLVETYEQYF
j_call: TRBJ2-7
v_call: TRBV21-1

cdr3_aa: CSVRRDRGFLRGRGYEQYF
j_call: TRBJ2-7
v_call: TRBV29-1

cdr3_aa: CASTPERETQYF
j_call: TRBJ2-5
v_call: TRBV6-5

cdr3_aa: CASTTLQATMNTEAFF
j_call: TRBJ1-1
v_call: TRBV19

cdr3_aa: CASSPFGGGSGANVLTF
j_call: TRBJ2-6
v_call: TRBV3-1/TRBV3-2

cdr3_aa: CASSPPDRRRGQYF
j_call: TRBJ2-7
v_call: TRBV18

cdr3_aa: CASSRTRGQETQYF
j_call: TRBJ2-5
v_call: TRBV7-2

cdr3_aa: CASSPGTGPYEQYF
j_call: TRBJ2-7
v_call: TRBV11-2

cdr3_aa: CASSLSWYYGYTF
j_call: TRBJ1-2
v_call: TRBV6-5

cdr3_aa: CASSLVGGVMQDTQYF
j_call: TRBJ2-3
v_call: TRBV7-3

cdr3_aa: CASSTTTGISSYEQYF
j_call: TRBJ2-7
v_call: TRBV7-9

cdr3_aa: CASSTGTGHTDTQYF
j_call: TRBJ2-3
v_call: TRBV5-1

cdr3_aa: CVSRGAQHQDTQYF
j_call: TRBJ2-3
v_call: TRBV6-5

cdr3_aa: CASSPEASSGRGLFF
j_call: TRBJ2-1
v_call: TRBV3-1/TRBV3-2

cdr3_aa: CATSDHSGGTGELFF
j_call: TRBJ2-2
v_call: TRBV24-1

cdr3_aa: CASSEIQAPYSNQPQHF
j_call: TRBJ1-5
v_call: TRBV6-1

cdr3_aa: CASSLRTDMASPLHF
j_call: TRBJ1-6
v_call: TRBV5-1

cdr3_aa: CASSLGMGGRDYGYTF
j_call: TRBJ1-2
v_call: TRBV5-1

cdr3_aa: CASSLEGLSRGYNQPQHF
j_call: TRBJ1-5
v_call: TRBV5-8

cdr3_aa: CASSPPLAGVNEQYF
j_call: TRBJ2-7
v_call: TRBV18

cdr3_aa: CASRATSSGNTIYF
j_call: TRBJ1-3
v_call: TRBV2